The T cell receptor beta chain described here comes from a study of identical twins. Germline lookup yields CDR1 LGHDT and CDR2 YNNKEL (reference sequence). The ends were cut back, 8 bases at V and 0 bases at J, with 18 bases in the middle. CDR3 length: 16 amino acids. TCRdb re-derived calls from the 5' RACE reads in MiXCR, one entry per CDR3 protein. There are some 730,000 distinct CDR3 sequences in the sample; around a sixth occur only once, and around 13% lies in the top ten. A further study also used this sample, focusing on T cells expressing NK-cell markers. From that second work: The contribution of dominant NKG2C+ clonotypes to CD8+ T cells in a handful of donors was roughly 1.0-8%. Dominance of the CD3+CD56-NKG2C+ fraction by these clonotypes also held in several donors.

The sequence derives from a woman aged 18-29 years in good health. The J gene is TRBJ2-3, the V gene TRBV3-1; a possible D gene is TRBD1 (6 bases). The sample comprised PBMCs. The chain's CDR3 is CASSWYRGGSTDTQYF. CDR3 nucleotide sequence: TGTGCCAGCTCCTGGTATAGAGGGGGTAGCACAGATACGCAGTATTTT.